These 17 T cell receptor beta chains were all obtained from the same sample, sequenced in a study of blood T cell repertoires in COVID-19 (TCRdb year 2020). The receptor library was made with the immunoSEQ multiplex PCR assay. The immuneACCESS repertoire file appears here via TCRdb, limited to in-frame rearrangements. These files lack a portion of the clones; in checked studies, under half of the deficit traces to unresolved V genes, and the cause of the others is not known. This sample gives about 370,000 clones in total; roughly 90% of them show up just once. In total, the top ten clones hold about 1.7% of the sample. Input material: PBMCs or T cells enriched from blood (not recorded which). Receptors originate from a woman aged 25 to 39 who had recovered from COVID-19.

The V gene is TRBV9, the J gene TRBJ1-3; the D gene is possibly TRBD1 (6 bases). CDR1 and CDR2 (germline): SGDLS, YYNGEE. The CDR3 length is 15 residues. The V end was cut by 3 bases, the J end by 0 bases, with 10 bases between. The CDR3 DNA sequence: TGTGCCAGCAGCGGGAGACAGGTCTCTGGAAACACCATATATTTT. Amino acids: CASSGRQVSGNTIYF.

The chain links TRBV28 to TRBJ2-7; TRBD1 aligns across 10 bases. Germline V gene sequence: CDR1 MDHEN, CDR2 SYDVKM. Trimming at V came to 6 bases and at J to 2 bases, leaving 19 bases not matched to a gene. The CDR3 is made up of 19 amino acids. CDR3 loop: CASRGVVTTGTGDPYEQYF. The CDR3 DNA is TGTGCCAGCAGGGGGGTCGTAACAACCGGGACAGGGGACCCCTACGAGCAGTACTTC.

The genes are TRBV28 and TRBJ2-1, with a tentative D call TRBD2 (6 bases). Trimming took 6 bases from V and 4 from J, leaving 19 bases between them. Germline loops: CDR1 MDHEN, CDR2 SYDVKM. The CDR3 consists of 16 residues. CDR3 nucleotide sequence: TGTGCCAGCAGACCCCTCCTGGGGGGTCGGTACAATGAGCAGTTCTTC. It codes for CASRPLLGGRYNEQFF.

This clone appeared many times. This rearrangement joins TRBV5-4 to TRBJ2-1, with 8 bases fitting TRBD1. V gave up 4 bases and J gave up 9 bases; unmatched junction bases: 3. This CDR3 is 12 amino acids long. Germline CDR1 and CDR2: SGHNT and YYREEE (reference sequence). The DNA for the CDR3 is TGTGCCAGCAGCCCGACAGGGGCTGAGCAGTTCTTC. Translation gives CASSPTGAEQFF. Supplemented by reference TRBV5-4 and TRBJ2-1, the full variable domain reads ETGVTQSPTHLIKTRGQQVTLRCSSQSGHNTVSWYQQALGQGPQFIFQYYREEENGRGNFPPRFSGLQFPNYSSELNVNALELDDSALYLCASSPTGAEQFFGPGTRLTVL.

V and J are TRBV20-1 and TRBJ2-7; 8 bases map to TRBD2. Germline trimming cut 3 bases from V and 2 bases from J; bases unmatched to any gene: 15. The CDR3 extends over 17 amino acids. The V gene's germline CDR1 is DFQATT and CDR2 SNEGSKA (reference sequence). The CDR3 DNA is TGCAGTGCTAGTACGGGCTTCTCTAGCGGGCCTACCTACGAGCAGTACTTC. Residues: CSASTGFSSGPTYEQYF.

The V and J genes are TRBV7-6 and TRBJ1-3; the D is unclear. Between the trimmed V and J ends, which lost 4 bases and 2 bases, there was a span of 12 bases. Germline-derived CDR1 and CDR2 are SGHVS and FNYEAQ. The CDR3 loop spans 15 amino acids. The CDR3 coding sequence is TGTGCCAGCAGCTCAGCGGGCTGGGCTGGAAACACCATATATTTT. This translates into CASSSAGWAGNTIYF.

This clone occurred once. This chain connects TRBV6-4 to TRBJ2-7; 7 bases fit TRBD1. The germline CDR1 and CDR2 sequences are MRHNA and SNTAGT. V shed 5 bases and J 0 bases; nucleotides not matched to a gene: 1. This CDR3 region has 13 residues. CDR3 DNA: TGTGCCAGCAGTAGGGGGCCCTCCTACGAGCAGTACTTC. Amino acid sequence: CASSRGPSYEQYF.

The chain couples TRBV9 to TRBJ1-4, with D uncertain. This CDR3 is 13 amino acids long. Trimming took off 4 bases at V and 5 bases at J, with 9 bases between the two ends. Germline lookup yields CDR1 SGDLS and CDR2 YYNGEE. CDR3 protein: CASSLGVNEKLFF. CDR3 coding DNA: TGTGCCAGCAGCCTCGGGGTCAATGAAAAACTGTTTTTT.

J is TRBJ1-2 and V is TRBV4-2; D is possibly TRBD1 (5 bases). V lost 0 bases to trimming and J lost 9 bases, with 17 bases between them. CDR1 LGHNA and CDR2 YNFKEQ come from the germline V gene. The CDR3 is 15 amino acids. Here the CDR3 DNA reads TGTGCCAGCAGCCAAGAAGACCGGGGGAGTTTTAGCTACACCTTC. Its protein is CASSQEDRGSFSYTF.

The V and J genes are TRBV5-4 and TRBJ2-7, with a possible D match to TRBD1 (6 bases). The CDR3 contains 15 residues. Germline V gene data show CDR1 as SGHNT and CDR2 as YYREEE (reference sequence). The V gene lost 5 bases and the J gene lost 0 bases, with 15 bases spanning the gap. CDR3 sequence: CASSPPRTASYEQYF. The CDR3 bases are TGTGCCAGCAGTCCGCCTCGGACAGCCTCCTACGAGCAGTACTTC.

J is TRBJ2-5 and V is TRBV7-3; 8 positions match TRBD2. Germline CDR1 reads SGHTA; CDR2 reads FQGTGA. Trimming at V came to 3 bases and at J to 5 bases, leaving 2 bases not matched to a gene. CDR3 size: 13 residues. CDR3 residues: CASSFSSGETQYF. DNA for the CDR3: TGTGCCAGCAGCTTCTCTAGCGGGGAGACCCAGTACTTC. Drawing the rest from reference TRBV7-3 and TRBJ2-5, the complete variable domain is GAGVSQTPSNKVTEKGKYVELRCDPISGHTALYWYRQSLGQGPEFLIYFQGTGAADDSGLPNDRFFAVRPEGSVSTLKIQRTERGDSAVYLCASSFSSGETQYFGPGTRLLVL.

V usage is TRBV3-1 (or the pseudogene TRBV3-2) and J usage is TRBJ2-7; possible D gene TRBD2, 5 bases. The CDR3 spans 13 residues. Germline lookup yields CDR1 LGHDT and CDR2 YNNKEL (reference sequence). Trimming cost V 0 bases and J 4 bases, with 7 bases left between them. The CDR3 DNA reads as TGTGCCAGCAGCCAAGATGGAGGTTACGAGCAGTACTTC. Its translation is CASSQDGGYEQYF.

The J gene is TRBJ1-1, the V gene TRBV7-3, with unresolved D. The germline V gene has CDR1 SGHTA and CDR2 FQGTGA. This CDR3 has 13 amino acids. Deletions cut 5 bases from V and 10 bases from J, with 17 bases between. The CDR3 nucleotides read TGTGCCAGCAGCCCGACCCCGGGTATGGCAGCTTTCTTT. The encoded protein is CASSPTPGMAAFF.

For this clone: The same CDR3 is also encoded by other DNA sequences in this sample. The chain has TRBV9 and TRBJ1-2, with a possible D match to TRBD1 (6 bases). The CDR3 has 14 residues. Germline-derived CDR1 and CDR2 are SGDLS and YYNGEE. V was pared by 0 bases and J by 0 bases, with 6 bases between. The CDR3 here is CASSVGDTNYGYTF. In DNA form, the CDR3 reads TGTGCCAGCAGCGTAGGGGACACTAACTATGGCTACACCTTC.

The chain has TRBV5-1 and TRBJ1-1; D not resolved. V lost 4 bases, J lost 5 bases, and 12 bases lay in between. The CDR3 is 13 residues long. Germline V gene sequence: CDR1 SGHRS, CDR2 YFSETQ. CDR3 sequence: CASSVPPSTEAFF. For the CDR3, the DNA is TGCGCCAGCAGCGTCCCACCCAGTACTGAAGCTTTCTTT.

The gene calls are TRBV10-3 and TRBJ2-7, with D maybe TRBD1 (5 bases). This CDR3 contains 13 residues. With 6 bases removed from V and 3 bases from J, the gap between germline ends came to 12 bases. Germline assignment: CDR1 ENHRY and CDR2 SYGVKD. CDR3 DNA sequence: TGTGCCATCAGGTTCGAAACAGGCTACGAGCAGTACTTC. This encodes CAIRFETGYEQYF.

The CDR3: CASRNSGRSSYEQYF. CDR3 sequence (DNA): TGTGCCAGCAGAAATAGCGGGAGGAGTTCCTACGAGCAGTACTTC. This sequence joins TRBV11-2 and TRBJ2-7; 10 bases match TRBD2. V shed 6 bases and J 1 base; nucleotides not matched to a gene: 6. Per the germline V gene, CDR1 is SGHAT and CDR2 is FQNNGV. The CDR3 runs 15 residues.